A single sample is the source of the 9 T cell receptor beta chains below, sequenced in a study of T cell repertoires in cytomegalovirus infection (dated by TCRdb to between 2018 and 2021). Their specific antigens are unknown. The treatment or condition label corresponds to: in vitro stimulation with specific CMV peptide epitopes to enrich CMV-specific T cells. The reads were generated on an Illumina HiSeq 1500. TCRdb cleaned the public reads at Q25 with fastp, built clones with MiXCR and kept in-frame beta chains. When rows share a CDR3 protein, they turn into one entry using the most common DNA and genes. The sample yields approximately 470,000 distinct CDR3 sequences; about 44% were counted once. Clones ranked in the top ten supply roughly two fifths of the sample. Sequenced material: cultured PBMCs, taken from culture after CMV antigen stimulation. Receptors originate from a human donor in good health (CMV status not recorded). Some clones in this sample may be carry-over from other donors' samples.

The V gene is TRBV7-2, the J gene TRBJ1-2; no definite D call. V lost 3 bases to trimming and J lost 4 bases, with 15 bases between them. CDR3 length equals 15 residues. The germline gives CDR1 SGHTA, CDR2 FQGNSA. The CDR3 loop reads CASSFAPGSSYGYTF. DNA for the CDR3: TGTGCCAGCAGCTTCGCCCCAGGTTCTAGCTATGGCTACACCTTC.

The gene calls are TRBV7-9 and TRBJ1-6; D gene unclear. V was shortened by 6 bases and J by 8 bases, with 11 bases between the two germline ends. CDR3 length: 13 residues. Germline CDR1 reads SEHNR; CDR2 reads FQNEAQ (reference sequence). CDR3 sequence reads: CASSWGFDSPLHF. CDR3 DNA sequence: TGTGCCAGCAGTTGGGGTTTCGATTCACCCCTCCACTTT. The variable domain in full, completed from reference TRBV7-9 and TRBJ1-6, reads DTGVSQNPRHKITKRGQNVTFRCDPISEHNRLYWYRQTLGQGPEFLTYFQNEAQLEKSRLLSDRFSAERPKGSFSTLEIQRTEQGDSAMYLCASSWGFDSPLHFGNGTRLTVT.

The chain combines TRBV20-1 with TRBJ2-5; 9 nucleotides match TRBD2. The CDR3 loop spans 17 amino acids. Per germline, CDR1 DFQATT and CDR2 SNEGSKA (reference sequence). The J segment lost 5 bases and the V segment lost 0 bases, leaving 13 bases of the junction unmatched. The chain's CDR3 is CSARDPGGGGGGETQYF. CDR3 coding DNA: TGCAGTGCTAGAGATCCGGGAGGCGGCGGGGGGGGGGAGACCCAGTACTTC.

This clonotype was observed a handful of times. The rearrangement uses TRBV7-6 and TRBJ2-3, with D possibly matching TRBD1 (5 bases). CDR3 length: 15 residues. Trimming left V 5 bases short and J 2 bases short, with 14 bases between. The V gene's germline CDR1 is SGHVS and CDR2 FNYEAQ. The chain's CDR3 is CASSKTVSNTDTQYF. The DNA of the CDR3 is TGTGCCAGCAGCAAGACAGTCAGTAACACAGATACGCAGTATTTT. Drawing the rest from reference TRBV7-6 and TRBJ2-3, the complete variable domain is GAGVSQSPRYKVTKRGQDVALRCDPISGHVSLYWYRQALGQGPEFLTYFNYEAQQDKSGLPNDRFSAERPEGSISTLTIQRTEQRDSAMYRCASSKTVSNTDTQYFGPGTRLTVL.

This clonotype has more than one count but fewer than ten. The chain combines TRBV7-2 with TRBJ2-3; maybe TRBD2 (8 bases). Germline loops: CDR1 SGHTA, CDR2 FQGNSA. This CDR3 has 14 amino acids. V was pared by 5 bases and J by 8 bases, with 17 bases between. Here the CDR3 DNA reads TGTGCCAGCAGCCGGGGGGGACAGACTACTACGCAGTATTTT. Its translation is CASSRGGQTTTQYF.

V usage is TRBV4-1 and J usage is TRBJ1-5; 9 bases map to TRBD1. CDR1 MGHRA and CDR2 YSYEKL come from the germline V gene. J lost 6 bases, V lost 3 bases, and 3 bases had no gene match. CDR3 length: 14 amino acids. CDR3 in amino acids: CASSQDRGGQPQHF. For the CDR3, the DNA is TGCGCCAGCAGCCAGGACAGGGGTGGTCAGCCCCAGCATTTT.

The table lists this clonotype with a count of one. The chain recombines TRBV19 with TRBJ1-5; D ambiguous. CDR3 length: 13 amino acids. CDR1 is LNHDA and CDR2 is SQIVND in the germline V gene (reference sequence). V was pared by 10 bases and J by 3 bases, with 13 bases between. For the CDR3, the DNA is TGTGCCACCTCGCCGGCGACCAATCAGCCCCAGCATTTT. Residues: CATSPATNQPQHF. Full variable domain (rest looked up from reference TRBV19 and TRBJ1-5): DGGITQSPKYLFRKEGQNVTLSCEQNLNHDAMYWYRQDPGQGLRLIYYSQIVNDFQKGDIAEGYSVSREKKESFPLTVTSAQKNPTAFYLCATSPATNQPQHFGDGTRLSIL.

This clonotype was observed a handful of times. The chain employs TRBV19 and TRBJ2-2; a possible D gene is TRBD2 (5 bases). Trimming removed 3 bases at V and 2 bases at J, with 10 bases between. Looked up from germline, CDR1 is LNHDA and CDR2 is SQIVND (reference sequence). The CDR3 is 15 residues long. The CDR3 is CASSIVPGNTGELFF. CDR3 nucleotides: TGTGCCAGTAGTATTGTGCCGGGAAACACCGGGGAGCTGTTTTTT.

The CDR3 nucleotides read TGTGCCAGCAGGTCCGTCCAACGAGATACGCAGTATTTT. As protein: CASRSVQRDTQYF. The genes are TRBV12-3 or TRBV12-4 and TRBJ2-3; D gene ambiguous. The CDR3 consists of 13 residues. Trimming removed 6 bases from V and 5 bases from J, with 12 bases in between.